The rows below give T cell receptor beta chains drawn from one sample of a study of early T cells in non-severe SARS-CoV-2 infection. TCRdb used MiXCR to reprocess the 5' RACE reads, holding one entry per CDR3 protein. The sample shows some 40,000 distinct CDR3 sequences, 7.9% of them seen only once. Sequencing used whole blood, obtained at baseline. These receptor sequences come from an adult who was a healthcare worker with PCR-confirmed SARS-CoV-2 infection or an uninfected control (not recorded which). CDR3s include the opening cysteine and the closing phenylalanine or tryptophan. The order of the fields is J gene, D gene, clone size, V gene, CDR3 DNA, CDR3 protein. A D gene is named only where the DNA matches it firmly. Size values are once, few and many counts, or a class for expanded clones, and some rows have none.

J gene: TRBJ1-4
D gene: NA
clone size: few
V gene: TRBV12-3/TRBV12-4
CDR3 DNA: TGTGCCAGCAGTTTAGCGGGGGAGGGTGAAAAACTGTTTTTT
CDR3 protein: CASSLAGEGEKLFF

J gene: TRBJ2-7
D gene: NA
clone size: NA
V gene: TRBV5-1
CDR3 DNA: TGCGCCAGCAGCCAAGGCAGGGACTACGAGCAGTACTTC
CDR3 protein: CASSQGRDYEQYF

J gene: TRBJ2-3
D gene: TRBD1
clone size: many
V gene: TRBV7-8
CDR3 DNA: TGTGCCAGCAGCTTTCCGGGACAGGGACGGGGTACGCAGTATTTT
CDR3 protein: CASSFPGQGRGTQYF

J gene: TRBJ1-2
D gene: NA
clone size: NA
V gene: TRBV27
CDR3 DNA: TGTGCCAGCAGTTCTCAATCGGGAGGGAGCTATGGCTACACCTTC
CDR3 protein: CASSSQSGGSYGYTF

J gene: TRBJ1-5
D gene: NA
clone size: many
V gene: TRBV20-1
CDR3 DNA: TGCAGTGCTAGAGACCAGGGCCTAGAATCTCAGCCCCAGCATTTT
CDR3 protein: CSARDQGLESQPQHF

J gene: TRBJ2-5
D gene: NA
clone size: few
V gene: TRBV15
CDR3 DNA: TGTGTCACCAGCAGAGCTTTGGAGACCCAGTACTTC
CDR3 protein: CVTSRALETQYF

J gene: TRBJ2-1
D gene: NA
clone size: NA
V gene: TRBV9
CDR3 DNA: TGTGCCAGCAGCGAGGACGGGTGGAATGAGCAGTTCTTC
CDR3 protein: CASSEDGWNEQFF

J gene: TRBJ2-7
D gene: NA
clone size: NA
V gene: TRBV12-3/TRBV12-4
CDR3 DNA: TGTGCCAGCAGTTTAGGGGCAGGCCTCTACGAGCAGTACTTC
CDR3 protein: CASSLGAGLYEQYF

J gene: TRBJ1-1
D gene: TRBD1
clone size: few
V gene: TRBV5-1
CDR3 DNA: TGCGCCAGCAGCGAGATACAGGGGTATAGCTTGAACACTGAAGCTTTCTTT
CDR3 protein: CASSEIQGYSLNTEAFF

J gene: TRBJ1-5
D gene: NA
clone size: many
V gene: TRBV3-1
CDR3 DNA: TGTGCCAGCAGCCAAGACGGCGGCCCCTATAGCAATCAGCCCCAGCATTTT
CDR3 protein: CASSQDGGPYSNQPQHF

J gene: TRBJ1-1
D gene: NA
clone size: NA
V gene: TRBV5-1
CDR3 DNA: TGCGCCAGCAGCTTGAACAGGCCCAACACTGAAGCTTTCTTT
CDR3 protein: CASSLNRPNTEAFF

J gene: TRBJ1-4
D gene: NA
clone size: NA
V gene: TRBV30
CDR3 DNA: TGTGCCTGGAGCGCAGGCTCGGCTAATGAAAAACTGTTTTTT
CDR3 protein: CAWSAGSANEKLFF

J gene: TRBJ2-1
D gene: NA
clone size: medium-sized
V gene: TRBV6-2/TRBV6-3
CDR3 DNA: TGTGCCAGCAGTCTAGTCCACAATGAGCAGTTCTTC
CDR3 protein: CASSLVHNEQFF

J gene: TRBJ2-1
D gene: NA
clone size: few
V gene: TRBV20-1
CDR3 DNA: TGCAGTGCTAGAATGACAGATTGGGACAATGAGCAGTTCTTC
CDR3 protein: CSARMTDWDNEQFF

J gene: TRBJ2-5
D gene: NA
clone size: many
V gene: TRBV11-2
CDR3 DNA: TGTGCCAGCAGCCTCCCGCAGGCATGGGGGGAGACCCAGTACTTC
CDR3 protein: CASSLPQAWGETQYF

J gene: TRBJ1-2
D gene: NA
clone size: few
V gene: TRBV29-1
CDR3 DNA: TGCAGCGGGGGTGGGCAGGGCCCCTACACCTTC
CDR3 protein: CSGGGQGPYTF

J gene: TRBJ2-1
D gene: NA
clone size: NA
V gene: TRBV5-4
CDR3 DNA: TGTGCCAGCAGCTCCCGGGACAATGAGCAGTTCTTC
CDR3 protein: CASSSRDNEQFF

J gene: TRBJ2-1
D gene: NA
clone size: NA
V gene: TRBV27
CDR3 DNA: TGTGCCAGCAAGAGCTCCTACAATGAGCAGTTCTTC
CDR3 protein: CASKSSYNEQFF

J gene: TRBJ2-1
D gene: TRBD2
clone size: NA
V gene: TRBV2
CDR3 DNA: TGTGCCAGCAGTGAAGTGGGACTAGCCCCCAATGAGCAGTTCTTC
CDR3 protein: CASSEVGLAPNEQFF

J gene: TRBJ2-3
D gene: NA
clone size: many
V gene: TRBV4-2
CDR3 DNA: TGTGCCAGCAGCCAAGATATGGCGACAGATACGCAGTATTTT
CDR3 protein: CASSQDMATDTQYF

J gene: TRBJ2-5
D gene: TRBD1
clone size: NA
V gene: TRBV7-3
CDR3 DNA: TGTGCCAGCAGCTTATCGGGACAGGGATGGGCAGAGACCCAGTACTTC
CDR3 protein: CASSLSGQGWAETQYF

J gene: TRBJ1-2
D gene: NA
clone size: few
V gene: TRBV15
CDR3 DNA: TGTGCCACCAGCATTTATGGCGGGGCGCGGGGCTACACCTTC
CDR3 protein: CATSIYGGARGYTF

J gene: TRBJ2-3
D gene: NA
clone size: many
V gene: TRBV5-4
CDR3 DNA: TGTGCCAGCAGGCCCCGAACTACCTCCTTGGATACGCAGTATTTT
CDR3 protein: CASRPRTTSLDTQYF

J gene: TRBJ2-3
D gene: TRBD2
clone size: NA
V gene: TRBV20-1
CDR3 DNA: TGCAGTGCTAAGATTCCGGGACTAGCGGGGGGGCCCGCAGATACGCAGTATTTT
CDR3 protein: CSAKIPGLAGGPADTQYF

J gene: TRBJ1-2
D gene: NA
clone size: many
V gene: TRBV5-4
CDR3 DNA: TGTGCCAGCAGCCCCAGTGGGGGGAATGGCTACACCTTC
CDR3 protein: CASSPSGGNGYTF

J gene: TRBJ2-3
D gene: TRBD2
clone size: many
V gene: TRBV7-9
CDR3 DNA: TGTGCCAGCAGCTCCAGACTAGCGGGGGGCCTATCAGATACGCAGTATTTT
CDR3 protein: CASSSRLAGGLSDTQYF

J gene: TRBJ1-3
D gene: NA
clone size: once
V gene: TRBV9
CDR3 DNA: TGTGCCAGCAGCGTCTCCTCTGGAAACACCATATATTTT
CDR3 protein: CASSVSSGNTIYF

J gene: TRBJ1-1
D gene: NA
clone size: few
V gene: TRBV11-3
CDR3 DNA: TGTGCCAGCAGCTTAGATCTTGCGAGGGACGGGGAGACTGAAGCTTTCTTT
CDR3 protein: CASSLDLARDGETEAFF

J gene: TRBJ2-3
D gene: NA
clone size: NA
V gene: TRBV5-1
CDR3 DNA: TGCGCCAGCAGCATGGCTATTCCCGCAGATACGCAGTATTTT
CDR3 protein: CASSMAIPADTQYF

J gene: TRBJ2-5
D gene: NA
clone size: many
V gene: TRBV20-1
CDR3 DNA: TGCAGTGCTAGAGGATACGGCAGGCAAGAGACCCAGTACTTC
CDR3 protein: CSARGYGRQETQYF

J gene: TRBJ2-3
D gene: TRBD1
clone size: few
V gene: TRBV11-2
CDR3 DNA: TGTGCCAGCAGGACGGGACAGGGGGCAGATACGCAGTATTTT
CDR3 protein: CASRTGQGADTQYF

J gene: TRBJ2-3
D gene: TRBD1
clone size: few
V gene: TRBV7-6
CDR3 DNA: TGTGCCAGCAGCCAAAACTTACAGGGGAACCACCCTGCAGATACGCAGTATTTT
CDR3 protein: CASSQNLQGNHPADTQYF

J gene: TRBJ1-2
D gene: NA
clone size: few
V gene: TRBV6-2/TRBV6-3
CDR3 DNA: TGTGCCAGCAGTTCAAACAGGATTAACTATGGCTACACCTTC
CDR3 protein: CASSSNRINYGYTF

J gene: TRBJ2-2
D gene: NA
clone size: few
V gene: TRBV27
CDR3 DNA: TGTGCCAGCAGTCCCCTAGTGGCGGGGACCGGGGAGCTGTTTTTT
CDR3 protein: CASSPLVAGTGELFF

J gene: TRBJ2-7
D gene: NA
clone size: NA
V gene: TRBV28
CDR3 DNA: TGTGCCAGCAGTTTACGTGCCCCGAGCTACGAGCAGTACTTC
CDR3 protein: CASSLRAPSYEQYF

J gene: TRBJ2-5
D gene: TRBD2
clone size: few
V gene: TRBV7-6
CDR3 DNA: TGTGCCAGCAGCTTAGGGGGGACTAGCGGGTCCCAACTGGAGACCCAGTACTTC
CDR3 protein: CASSLGGTSGSQLETQYF

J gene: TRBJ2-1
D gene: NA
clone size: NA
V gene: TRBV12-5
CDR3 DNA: TGTGCTAGTGGTTTGGTAGTGGGAGGGACAGGTGGCCTAGGTGAGCAGTTCTTC
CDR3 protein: CASGLVVGGTGGLGEQFF

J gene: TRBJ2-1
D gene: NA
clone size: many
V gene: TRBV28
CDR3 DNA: TGTGCCAGCACCCCCGGGGCGGGGCATGAGCAGTTCTTC
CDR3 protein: CASTPGAGHEQFF

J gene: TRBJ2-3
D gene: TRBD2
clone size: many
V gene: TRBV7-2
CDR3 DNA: TGTGCCAGCAGCTTAGGAAGGCGGGGGAGCACAGATACGCAGTATTTT
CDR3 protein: CASSLGRRGSTDTQYF

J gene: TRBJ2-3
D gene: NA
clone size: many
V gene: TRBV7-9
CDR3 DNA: TGTGCCAGCAGCTTGTACAGCGGAGGCACAGATACGCAGTATTTT
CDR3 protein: CASSLYSGGTDTQYF

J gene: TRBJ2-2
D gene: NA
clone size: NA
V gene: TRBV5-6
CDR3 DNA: TGTGCCAGCAGCCTACGGGAGACTGTCAACACCGGGGAGCTGTTTTTT
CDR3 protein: CASSLRETVNTGELFF

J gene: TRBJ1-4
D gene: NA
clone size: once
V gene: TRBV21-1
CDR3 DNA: TGTGCCAGCAGCCTGTCGACGGGAGCAAATGAAAAACTGTTTTTT
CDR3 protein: CASSLSTGANEKLFF

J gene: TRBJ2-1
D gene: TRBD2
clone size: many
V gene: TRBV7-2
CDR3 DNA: TGTGCCAGCCACCTTACGGGGGGGCCGCTCAATGAGCAGTTCTTC
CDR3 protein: CASHLTGGPLNEQFF

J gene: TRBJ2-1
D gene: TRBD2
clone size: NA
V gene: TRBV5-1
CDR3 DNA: TGCGCCAGCAGCCACGGGACTACGTACAATGAGCAGTTCTTC
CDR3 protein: CASSHGTTYNEQFF

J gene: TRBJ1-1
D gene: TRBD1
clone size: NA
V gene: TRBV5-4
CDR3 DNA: TGTGCCAGCAGCCCCCGGACAGGGATGAACACTGAAGCTTTCTTT
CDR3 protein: CASSPRTGMNTEAFF

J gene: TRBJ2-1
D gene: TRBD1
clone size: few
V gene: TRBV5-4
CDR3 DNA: TGTGCCAGCAGCGTGGGGACAGGGAGGGATGAGCAGTTCTTC
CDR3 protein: CASSVGTGRDEQFF

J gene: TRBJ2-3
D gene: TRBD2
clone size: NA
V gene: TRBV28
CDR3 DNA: TGTGCCAGCAGTTTAGCGGGGGATATCACAGATACGCAGTATTTT
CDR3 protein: CASSLAGDITDTQYF

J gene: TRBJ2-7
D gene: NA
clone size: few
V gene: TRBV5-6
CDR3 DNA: TGTGCCAGCAGCTTGGATACAGGGAGCCTTTCGGGCGAGCAGTACTTC
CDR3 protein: CASSLDTGSLSGEQYF

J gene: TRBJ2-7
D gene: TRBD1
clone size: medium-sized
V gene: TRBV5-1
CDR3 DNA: TGCGCCAGCAGCAACGGACAGGGGGCCTACGAGCAGTACTTC
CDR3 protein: CASSNGQGAYEQYF